The clone carrying this T cell receptor (beta chain) has a count of ten or more. Its target is not known. TCRdb re-derived calls from the reads in MiXCR, one entry per CDR3 protein. The repertoire has approximately 250,000 distinct CDR3 sequences, roughly 9.1% of them found once; the top ten carry approximately 15%. The entry originates in a study of T cell repertoires in cytomegalovirus infection. Study-level points and caveats: HLA-C-restricted CMV-specific TCR beta clonotypes prevailed in the ex vivo response.

The germline V gene encodes CDR1 DFQATT and CDR2 SNEGSKA (reference sequence). This CDR3 is 14 amino acids long. Losses at the gene ends were 6 bases for V and 8 bases for J; bases not matched to a gene: 10. Sequencing was carried out using PBMCs. This TCR came from a human donor in good health (CMV status not recorded). Some clones in this sample may be carry-over from other donors' samples. The chain recombines TRBV20-1 with TRBJ2-1; TRBD2 agrees at 10 bases. DNA for the CDR3: TGCAGTGCCGGAGCGGGAGGGCCAACTGATGAGCAGTTCTTC. It encodes CSAGAGGPTDEQFF.